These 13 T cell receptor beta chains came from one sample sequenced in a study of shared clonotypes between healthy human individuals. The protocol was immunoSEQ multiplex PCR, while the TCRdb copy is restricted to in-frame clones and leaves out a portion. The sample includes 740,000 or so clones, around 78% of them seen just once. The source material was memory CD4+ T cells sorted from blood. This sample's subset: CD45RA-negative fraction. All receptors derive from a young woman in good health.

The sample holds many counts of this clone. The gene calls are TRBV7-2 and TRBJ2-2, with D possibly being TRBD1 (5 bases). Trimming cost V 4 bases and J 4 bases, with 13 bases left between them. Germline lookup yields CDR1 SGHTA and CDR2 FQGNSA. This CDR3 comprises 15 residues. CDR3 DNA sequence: TGTGCCAGCAGCTCGACAGTCCTGACCACCGGGGAGCTGTTTTTT. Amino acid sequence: CASSSTVLTTGELFF.

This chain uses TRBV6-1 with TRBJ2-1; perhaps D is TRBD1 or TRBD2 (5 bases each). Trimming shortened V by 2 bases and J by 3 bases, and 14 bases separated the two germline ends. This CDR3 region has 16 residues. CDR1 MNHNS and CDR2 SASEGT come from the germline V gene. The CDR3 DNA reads TGTGCCAGCAGTGAATCTTTCGCAGGGAGCTACAATGAGCAGTTCTTC. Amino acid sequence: CASSESFAGSYNEQFF.

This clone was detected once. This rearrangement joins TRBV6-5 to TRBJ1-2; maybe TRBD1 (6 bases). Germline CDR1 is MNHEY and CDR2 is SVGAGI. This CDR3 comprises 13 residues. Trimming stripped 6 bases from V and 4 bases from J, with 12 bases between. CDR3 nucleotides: TGTGCCAGCAGCCGAACAGGGACCTATGGCTACACCTTC. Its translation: CASSRTGTYGYTF.

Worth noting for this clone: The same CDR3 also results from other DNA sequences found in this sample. The DNA of the CDR3 is TGTGCCAGCAGCTCCGGAAGCTCCTACAATGAGCAGTTCTTC. Its protein is CASSSGSSYNEQFF. This chain uses TRBV11-2 with TRBJ2-1; no reliable D call. Germline V CDR1 and CDR2: SGHAT, FQNNGV. The CDR3 sequence is 14 residues long. Trimming stripped 4 bases from V and 0 bases from J, with 7 bases between.

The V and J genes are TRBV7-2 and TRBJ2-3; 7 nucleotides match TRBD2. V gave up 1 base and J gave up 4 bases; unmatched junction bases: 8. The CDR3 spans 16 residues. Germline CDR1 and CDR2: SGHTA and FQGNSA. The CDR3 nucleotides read TGTGCCAGCAGCTTAGGAGCCAGCGGGAACCCAGATACGCAGTATTTT. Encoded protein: CASSLGASGNPDTQYF. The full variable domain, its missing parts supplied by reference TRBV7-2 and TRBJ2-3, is GAGVSQSPSNKVTEKGKDVELRCDPISGHTALYWYRQSLGQGLEFLIYFQGNSAPDKSGLPSDRFSAERTGGSVSTLTIQRTQQEDSAVYLCASSLGASGNPDTQYFGPGTRLTVL.

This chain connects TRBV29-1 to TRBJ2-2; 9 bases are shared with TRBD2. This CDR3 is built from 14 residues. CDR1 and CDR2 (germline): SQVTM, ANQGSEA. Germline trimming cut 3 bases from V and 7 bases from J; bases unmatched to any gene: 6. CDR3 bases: TGCAGCGTTGACTTAGCGGGAGCTAGCGGGGAGCTGTTTTTT. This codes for CSVDLAGASGELFF.

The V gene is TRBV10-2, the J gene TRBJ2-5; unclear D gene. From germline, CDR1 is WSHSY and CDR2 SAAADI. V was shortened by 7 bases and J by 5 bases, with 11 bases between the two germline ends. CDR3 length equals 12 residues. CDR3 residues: CASMGGLETQYF. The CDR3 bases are TGCGCCAGCATGGGTGGGTTGGAGACCCAGTACTTC.

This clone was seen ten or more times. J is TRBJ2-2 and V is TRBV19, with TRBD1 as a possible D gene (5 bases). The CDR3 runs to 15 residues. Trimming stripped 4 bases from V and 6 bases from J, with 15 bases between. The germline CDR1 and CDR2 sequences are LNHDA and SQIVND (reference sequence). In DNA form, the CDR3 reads TGTGCCAGTAGTAAATGGACAAATGAGGCCGGGGAGCTGTTTTTT. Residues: CASSKWTNEAGELFF.

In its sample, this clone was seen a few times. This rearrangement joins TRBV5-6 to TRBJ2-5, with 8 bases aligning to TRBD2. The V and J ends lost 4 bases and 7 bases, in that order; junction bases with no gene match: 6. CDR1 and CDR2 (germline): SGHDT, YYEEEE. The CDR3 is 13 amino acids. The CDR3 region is CASSTGGVVTQYF. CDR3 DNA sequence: TGTGCCAGCAGCACGGGGGGGGTCGTGACCCAGTACTTC.

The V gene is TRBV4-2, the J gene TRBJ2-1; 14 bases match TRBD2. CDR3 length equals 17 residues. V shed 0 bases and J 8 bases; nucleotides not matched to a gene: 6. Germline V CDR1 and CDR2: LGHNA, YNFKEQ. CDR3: CASSQDRLAGGFYEQFF. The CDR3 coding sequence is TGTGCCAGCAGCCAAGATCGACTAGCGGGAGGGTTTTATGAGCAGTTCTTC.

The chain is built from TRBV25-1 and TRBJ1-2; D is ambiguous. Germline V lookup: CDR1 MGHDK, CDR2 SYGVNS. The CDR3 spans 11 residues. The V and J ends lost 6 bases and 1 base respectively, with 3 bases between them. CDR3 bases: TGTGCCAGCAGAGGTAACTATGGCTACACCTTC. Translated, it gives CASRGNYGYTF.

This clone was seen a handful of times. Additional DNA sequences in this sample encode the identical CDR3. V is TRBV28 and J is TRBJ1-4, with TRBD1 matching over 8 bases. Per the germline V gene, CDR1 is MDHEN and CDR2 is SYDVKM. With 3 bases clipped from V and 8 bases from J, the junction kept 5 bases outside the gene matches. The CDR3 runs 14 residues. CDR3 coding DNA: TGTGCCAGCAGTTTCAGACAGGGGAGGGAAAAACTGTTTTTT. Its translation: CASSFRQGREKLFF.

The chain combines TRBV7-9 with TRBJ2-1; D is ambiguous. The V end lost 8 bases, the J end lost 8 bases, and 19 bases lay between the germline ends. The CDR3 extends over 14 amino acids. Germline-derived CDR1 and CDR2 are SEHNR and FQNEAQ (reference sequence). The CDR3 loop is CASATWGSSDEQFF. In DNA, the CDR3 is TGTGCCAGCGCCACGTGGGGTAGTTCGGATGAGCAGTTCTTC.